Presented here are 30 T cell receptor beta chains from one specimen sequenced in a study of spatial heterogeneity in lung cancer. The time point is: sample taken at primary tumor resection. Unsorted samples of tumor, nontumor lung or frozen PBMC had their whole RNA sequenced. TCRdb ran MiXCR on the 5' RACE reads and lists one entry per CDR3 protein. This sample has 50,000 or so distinct CDR3 sequences; 10% to 15% occur once, and the top ten carry 35% to 45%. The specimen comprised PBMCs, sampled at surgery. The receptors originated from a female donor with early-stage non-small cell lung cancer.

This sequence joins TRBV4-3 and TRBJ2-2; D not resolved. V was shortened by 5 bases and J by 6 bases, with 7 bases between the two germline ends. This CDR3 has 12 amino acids. Germline-derived CDR1 and CDR2 are LGHNA and YSLEER. CDR3 in amino acids: CASSRAPGELFF. The CDR3 DNA reads TGCGCCAGCAGCAGGGCACCCGGGGAGCTGTTTTTT.

The V call is TRBV5-6, the J call TRBJ2-7; TRBD2 is a possible D gene (5 bases). The germline V and J ends were trimmed by 1 base and 0 bases, with 8 bases remaining between them. Per the germline V gene, CDR1 is SGHDT and CDR2 is YYEEEE. There are 14 residues in the CDR3. CDR3 DNA sequence: TGTGCCAGCAGCTTGTCGGGGAACTCCTACGAGCAGTACTTC. It codes for CASSLSGNSYEQYF.

The chain couples TRBV29-1 to TRBJ1-5; D is ambiguous. This CDR3 spans 13 amino acids. Trimming took 6 bases from V and 4 from J, leaving 13 bases between them. The germline V gene encodes CDR1 SQVTM and CDR2 ANQGSEA. CDR3 sequence: CSVSDTGNQPQHF. The CDR3 nucleotides are TGCAGCGTGAGTGACACGGGGAATCAGCCCCAGCATTTT.

This clonotype came up a few times. V gene TRBV14 combines with J gene TRBJ2-1, with D possibly TRBD2 on 6 matching bases. Per the germline V gene, CDR1 is SGHDN and CDR2 is FVKESK. Trimming took off 11 bases at V and 3 bases at J, with 17 bases between the two ends. This CDR3 region has 14 residues. The CDR3 nucleotides are TGTGCCTCGAATCAGGGACTCAACTACAATGAGCAGTTCTTC. It specifies CASNQGLNYNEQFF.

This clonotype was counted between two and nine times. The chain has TRBV9 and TRBJ2-1; TRBD1 matches 10 bases. The CDR3 is 15 residues long. V was pared by 2 bases and J by 9 bases, with 8 bases of the junction left unmatched. In germline, CDR1 is SGDLS, CDR2 YYNGEE. The chain's CDR3 is CASSVTGTGDGEQFF. CDR3 coding DNA: TGTGCCAGCAGCGTTACCGGGACAGGGGACGGTGAGCAGTTCTTC.

In its sample, this clonotype was seen a few times. The rearrangement joins TRBV28 to TRBJ2-2; 9 nucleotides line up with TRBD1. Germline V lookup: CDR1 MDHEN, CDR2 SYDVKM. V was pared by 6 bases and J by 6 bases, with 14 bases of the junction left unmatched. This CDR3 is built from 17 residues. CDR3 sequence reads: CASSPYRGQGTSGELFF. The CDR3, as DNA: TGTGCCAGCAGCCCGTACCGGGGACAGGGTACCTCCGGGGAGCTGTTTTTT.

V and J are TRBV6-1 and TRBJ2-2, with 9 bases lining up with TRBD1. The length of the CDR3 is 15 residues. With V trimmed by 3 bases and J by 6 bases, 5 bases remained unmatched. The germline gives CDR1 MNHNS, CDR2 SASEGT. The CDR3 spells CASSDTGGPAGELFF. In DNA, the CDR3 is TGTGCCAGCAGTGATACAGGGGGCCCAGCCGGGGAGCTGTTTTTT.

This clonotype was counted only a few times. The J gene is TRBJ2-1, the V gene TRBV18; TRBD2 aligns across 10 bases. J gave up 0 bases and V 2 bases, and 1 base lay outside the gene matches. The germline V gene has CDR1 KGHSH and CDR2 LQKENI. This CDR3 region has 16 residues. As DNA, the CDR3 is TGTGCCAGCTCACCAACTAGCGGGGTCTCCTACAATGAGCAGTTCTTC. Amino acids: CASSPTSGVSYNEQFF. The entire variable domain, with the rest obtained from reference TRBV18 and TRBJ2-1, is as follows: NAGVMQNPRHLVRRRGQEARLRCSPMKGHSHVYWYRQLPEEGLKFMVYLQKENIIDESGMPKERFSAEFPKEGPSILRIQQVVRGDSAAYFCASSPTSGVSYNEQFFGPGTRLTVL.

The table lists this clonotype with many counts. The rearrangement links TRBV12-3 or TRBV12-4 to TRBJ1-4; no firm D call. The CDR3 extends over 14 amino acids. Between the trimmed V and J ends, which lost 7 bases and 1 base, there was a span of 10 bases. For the CDR3, the DNA is TGTGCCAGCACTCCAGGTTTAACTAATGAAAAACTGTTTTTT. Residues: CASTPGLTNEKLFF.

This clonotype has only a few counts. This rearrangement joins TRBV12-3 or TRBV12-4 to TRBJ2-7; TRBD1 might be the D (5 bases). The V and J ends lost 0 bases and 7 bases respectively, with 16 bases between them. CDR3 length: 15 residues. CDR3 sequence reads: CASSLAGQTTGEQYF. CDR3 sequence (DNA): TGTGCCAGCAGTTTAGCGGGGCAAACCACTGGGGAGCAGTACTTC.

This clonotype was observed at least ten times. This chain joins TRBV6-5 and TRBJ2-7, with 10 bases lining up with TRBD1. Per germline, CDR1 MNHEY and CDR2 SVGAGI. This CDR3 is built from 16 residues. After removal of 4 bases from V and 4 bases from J, the junction contained 10 bases not matched to a gene. CDR3 in amino acids: CASSSLDRGQWYEQYF. In DNA, the CDR3 is TGTGCCAGCAGTTCCCTCGACAGGGGGCAATGGTACGAGCAGTACTTC.

The table lists this clonotype with many counts. The V gene is TRBV7-2, the J gene TRBJ2-3; 8 bases align to TRBD1. The CDR3 is made up of 15 amino acids. Germline trimming cut 3 bases from V and 2 bases from J; bases unmatched to any gene: 4. Germline loops: CDR1 SGHTA, CDR2 FQGNSA. CDR3 amino acids: CASSLTGVNTDTQYF. The DNA of the CDR3 is TGTGCCAGCAGCTTGACAGGGGTGAACACAGATACGCAGTATTTT.

In this sample, this clonotype turned up a few times. The chain recombines TRBV30 with TRBJ2-7, with TRBD2 matching 12 bases. Germline V gene sequence: CDR1 GTSNPN, CDR2 SVGIG (reference sequence). This CDR3 has 15 residues. V trimming: 4 bases; J trimming: 2 bases; junction bases outside the gene matches: 6. The CDR3 spells CAWTHTSGGTYEQYF. The CDR3 nucleotides are TGTGCCTGGACTCATACTAGCGGGGGGACCTACGAGCAGTACTTC.

This clonotype was seen a handful of times. The rearrangement links TRBV3-1 to TRBJ2-7; tentatively, D is TRBD2 (6 bases). The CDR3 sequence is 14 residues long. V was shortened by 0 bases and J by 1 base, with 7 bases between the two germline ends. Germline lookup yields CDR1 LGHDT and CDR2 YNNKEL (reference sequence). As DNA, the CDR3 is TGTGCCAGCAGCCAAGATGCGGGGTCCTACGAGCAGTACTTC. It encodes CASSQDAGSYEQYF.

V gene TRBV18 combines with J gene TRBJ2-1, with D maybe TRBD1 (5 bases). This CDR3 comprises 14 residues. Looked up from germline, CDR1 is KGHSH and CDR2 is LQKENI. With 3 bases removed from V and 7 bases from J, the gap between germline ends came to 13 bases. The CDR3 protein is CASSPGLRENEQFF. The CDR3 DNA reads as TGTGCCAGCTCACCCGGGCTCAGGGAAAATGAGCAGTTCTTC. The full variable domain, its missing parts supplied by reference TRBV18 and TRBJ2-1, is NAGVMQNPRHLVRRRGQEARLRCSPMKGHSHVYWYRQLPEEGLKFMVYLQKENIIDESGMPKERFSAEFPKEGPSILRIQQVVRGDSAAYFCASSPGLRENEQFFGPGTRLTVL.

This clonotype came up many times. This chain connects TRBV19 to TRBJ2-1, with D perhaps TRBD2 (5 bases). This CDR3 has 14 amino acids. The germline V and J ends were trimmed by 1 base and 9 bases, with 13 bases remaining between them. In germline, CDR1 is LNHDA, CDR2 SQIVND (reference sequence). CDR3 residues: CASSIAVASIEQFF. The CDR3 DNA reads TGTGCCAGTAGTATAGCGGTAGCGTCCATTGAGCAGTTCTTC.

This clonotype was seen a few times. The chain uses TRBV7-6 and TRBJ2-3, with 7 nucleotides matching TRBD2. This CDR3 contains 16 residues. Germline CDR1 SGHVS, CDR2 FNYEAQ. The V and J ends lost 1 base and 5 bases, in that order; junction bases with no gene match: 9. For the CDR3, the DNA is TGTGCCAGCAGCTTAGGGAGCGGGGCGCCGGTAGATACGCAGTATTTT. It yields the protein CASSLGSGAPVDTQYF.

This clonotype was found a few times. The chain employs TRBV11-2 and TRBJ2-5; 8 bases line up with TRBD2. The CDR3 extends over 16 amino acids. Germline assignment: CDR1 SGHAT and CDR2 FQNNGV. J lost 6 bases, V lost 0 bases, and 9 bases had no gene match. In DNA, the CDR3 is TGTGCCAGCAGCTTAGATCCGCGGGGGGTCAGAAAGACCCAGTACTTC. Its translation is CASSLDPRGVRKTQYF.

This clonotype has a handful of counts. The CDR3 coding sequence is TGTGCCAGCAGCGTATACGGACCTGGGGCCAACGTCCTGACTTTC. Its protein product is CASSVYGPGANVLTF. The chain employs TRBV9 and TRBJ2-6; the D is unclear. CDR3 length: 15 residues. Germline V gene data show CDR1 as SGDLS and CDR2 as YYNGEE. V gave up 1 base and J gave up 2 bases, with 7 bases separating them.

The chain has TRBV27 and TRBJ2-3; D is perhaps TRBD1 (6 bases). CDR3 length: 15 residues. Germline CDR1 MNHEY, CDR2 SMNVEV (reference sequence). The V gene lost 6 bases and the J gene lost 4 bases, with 17 bases spanning the gap. The chain's CDR3 is CASSTRGTSADTQYF. For the CDR3, the DNA is TGTGCCAGCAGCACAAGGGGGACCAGCGCAGATACGCAGTATTTT.

This clonotype was seen a handful of times. The rearrangement uses TRBV30 and TRBJ1-4; D is possibly TRBD1 (5 bases). V dropped 2 bases and J dropped 4 bases, with 11 bases sitting between them. The CDR3 is 14 amino acids. Per germline, CDR1 GTSNPN and CDR2 SVGIG (reference sequence). CDR3 protein: CAWSRDGVNEKLFF. The CDR3 DNA follows: TGTGCCTGGAGTCGGGACGGAGTTAATGAAAAACTGTTTTTT.

This clonotype showed up just a few times. This chain links TRBV7-2 with TRBJ2-7, with unresolved D. Deletions cut 5 bases from V and 5 bases from J, with 10 bases between. Looked up from germline, CDR1 is SGHTA and CDR2 is FQGNSA. CDR3 length: 12 amino acids. CDR3 sequence (DNA): TGTGCCAGCAGCGAGACCGGCGACGAGCAGTACTTC. It yields the protein CASSETGDEQYF.

V usage is TRBV7-2 and J usage is TRBJ1-5, with D uncertain. This CDR3 has 13 residues. Germline V gene data show CDR1 as SGHTA and CDR2 as FQGNSA. V was shortened by 5 bases and J by 6 bases, with 11 bases between the two germline ends. The CDR3 bases are TGTGCCAGCAGCCCATCGACGCGTCAGCCCCAGCATTTT. As protein: CASSPSTRQPQHF.

This chain joins TRBV12-3 or TRBV12-4 and TRBJ2-1; no definite D call. The CDR3 is made up of 14 amino acids. The V end lost 6 bases, the J end lost 4 bases, and 13 bases lay between the germline ends. The CDR3: CASRSRQVYNEQFF. In nucleotides, the CDR3 is TGTGCCAGCAGGTCCAGGCAGGTGTACAATGAGCAGTTCTTC.

This clonotype was counted at least ten times. V gene TRBV7-2 combines with J gene TRBJ2-3; TRBD2 agrees at 9 bases. With 2 bases clipped from V and 0 bases from J, the junction kept 12 bases outside the gene matches. There are 19 residues in the CDR3. CDR1 and CDR2 from the germline V gene are SGHTA and FQGNSA. The DNA for the CDR3 is TGTGCCAGCAGCTTATGGGGGCGACTAGCGGACTCTAGCACAGATACGCAGTATTTT. The encoded protein is CASSLWGRLADSSTDTQYF.

This clonotype has a count of ten or more. V and J are TRBV20-1 and TRBJ1-1; D ambiguous. CDR1 and CDR2 from the germline V gene are DFQATT and SNEGSKA (reference sequence). V was clipped by 1 base and J by 1 base, with 7 bases between them. The CDR3 consists of 13 residues. This chain's CDR3 is CSARGQPNTEAFF. CDR3 coding DNA: TGCAGTGCTAGAGGGCAGCCGAACACTGAAGCTTTCTTT.

The CDR3 here is CASSQVQGVGYTF. Written as DNA, the CDR3 is TGTGCCAGCAGCCAAGTTCAAGGGGTTGGCTACACCTTC. The chain joins TRBV3-1 to TRBJ1-2, with D maybe TRBD1 (5 bases). The CDR3 consists of 13 residues. The V gene's germline CDR1 is LGHDT and CDR2 YNNKEL (reference sequence). Trimming pared 1 base from V and 7 bases from J, leaving 10 bases between.

The chain links TRBV19 to TRBJ2-1, with 9 bases that match TRBD2. Per germline, CDR1 LNHDA and CDR2 SQIVND (reference sequence). The CDR3 loop spans 16 amino acids. Trimming cost V 10 bases and J 9 bases; bases outside gene matches: 19. The CDR3 is CANTGSVAGVRTEQFF. For the CDR3, the DNA is TGTGCCAACACGGGTTCGGTAGCGGGGGTTCGCACTGAGCAGTTCTTC.

This clonotype was seen repeatedly, ten times or more. The chain carries TRBV4-1 and TRBJ1-1; the D gene is possibly TRBD1 (5 bases). This CDR3 spans 13 amino acids. Trimming cost V 4 bases and J 1 base, with 7 bases left between them. Germline lookup yields CDR1 MGHRA and CDR2 YSYEKL. This CDR3 reads CASSRGGNTEAFF. DNA of the CDR3: TGCGCCAGCAGCCGGGGGGGGAACACTGAAGCTTTCTTT.

V usage is TRBV6-6 and J usage is TRBJ1-2; D not certain. Deletions cut 8 bases from V and 8 bases from J, with 9 bases between. From germline, CDR1 is MNHNY and CDR2 SVGAGI (reference sequence). The CDR3 loop spans 10 amino acids. The CDR3 here is CASLGRGYTF. In DNA form, the CDR3 reads TGTGCCAGCCTAGGCAGGGGCTACACCTTC.